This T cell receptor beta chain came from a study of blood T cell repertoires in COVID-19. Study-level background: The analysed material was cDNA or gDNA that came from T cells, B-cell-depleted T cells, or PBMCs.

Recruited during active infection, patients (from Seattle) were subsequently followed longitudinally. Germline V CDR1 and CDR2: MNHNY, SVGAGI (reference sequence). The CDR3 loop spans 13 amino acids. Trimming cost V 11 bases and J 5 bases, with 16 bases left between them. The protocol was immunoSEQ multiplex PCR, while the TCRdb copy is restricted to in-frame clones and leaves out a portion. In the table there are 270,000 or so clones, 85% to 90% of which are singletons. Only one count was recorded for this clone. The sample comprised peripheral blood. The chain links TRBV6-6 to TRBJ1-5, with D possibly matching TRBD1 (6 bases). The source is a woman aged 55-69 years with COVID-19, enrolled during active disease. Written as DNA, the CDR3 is TGTGCCGGCTCCGGGACAAAACATCAGCCCCAGCATTTT. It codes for CAGSGTKHQPQHF.